Presented here are 15 T cell receptor beta chains from one specimen sequenced in a study of cytomegalovirus exposure and HLA in healthy donors. The PCR was carried out with 60 Vbeta primers and 13 Jbeta primers. Assay used: immunoSEQ multiplex PCR; TCRdb lists only in-frame clones, some missing. The sample comprises 200,000 to 250,000 clones, 75% to 90% of which are singletons, and under 0.85% rests with the top ten. The sample consisted of PBMCs. The receptors derive from a boy younger than 10 in good health and CMV-seronegative.

The chain links TRBV4-1 to TRBJ2-1; 9 bases line up with TRBD2. The germline V gene has CDR1 MGHRA and CDR2 YSYEKL. CDR3 length equals 20 residues. V lost 1 base to trimming and J lost 1 base; unmatched junction nucleotides: 14. The CDR3 region has the DNA TGCGCCAGCAGCCAAGTGGGGGCTGAATTGGGACTAGCTTCCTACAATGAGCAGTTCTTC. This translates into CASSQVGAELGLASYNEQFF.

The chain uses TRBV11-3 and TRBJ1-6; D may be TRBD1 (6 bases). Per germline, CDR1 SGHNT and CDR2 YENEEA. V lost 5 bases to trimming and J lost 8 bases, with 10 bases between them. The CDR3 totals 13 residues. CDR3 nucleotide sequence: TGTGCCAGCAGCGCCTACAGGGATTCACCCCTCCACTTT. Protein product: CASSAYRDSPLHF.

The chain combines TRBV6-4 with TRBJ2-1; 10 bases match TRBD2. The CDR3 covers 15 residues. Germline lookup yields CDR1 MRHNA and CDR2 SNTAGT. V shed 2 bases and J 7 bases; nucleotides not matched to a gene: 5. The CDR3 spells CASSDEREGGNEQFF. For the CDR3, the DNA is TGTGCCAGCAGTGACGAGCGGGAGGGAGGAAATGAGCAGTTCTTC.

DNA of the CDR3: TGTGCCAGCAGCGTAGCTCCAGCACAGGACAATGAGCAGTTCTTC. Translating it yields CASSVAPAQDNEQFF. V is TRBV9 and J is TRBJ2-1; TRBD1 is a possible D gene (5 bases). CDR3 size: 15 residues. Germline-derived CDR1 and CDR2 are SGDLS and YYNGEE. Trimming cost V 0 bases and J 5 bases, with 12 bases left between them. Drawing the rest from reference TRBV9 and TRBJ2-1, the complete variable domain is DSGVTQTPKHLITATGQRVTLRCSPRSGDLSVYWYQQSLDQGLQFLIQYYNGEERAKGNILERFSAQQFPDLHSELNLSSLELGDSALYFCASSVAPAQDNEQFFGPGTRLTVL.

This sequence joins TRBV5-1 and TRBJ1-1; D gene uncertain. The germline V gene encodes CDR1 SGHRS and CDR2 YFSETQ. V was cut by 0 bases and J by 1 base, with 7 bases left in between. There are 14 residues in the CDR3. Here the CDR3 reads CASSLEGANTEAFF. In DNA form, the CDR3 reads TGCGCCAGCAGCTTGGAGGGAGCGAACACTGAAGCTTTCTTT.

The chain recombines TRBV29-1 with TRBJ2-7; 12 nucleotides align to TRBD1. Germline V CDR1 and CDR2: SQVTM, ANQGSEA. The CDR3 runs 14 residues. Losses at the gene ends were 6 bases for V and 6 bases for J; bases not matched to a gene: 9. In DNA form, the CDR3 reads TGCAGCGTACGGGGGGGGACAGGGGGCCTCGAGCAGTACTTC. It translates to CSVRGGTGGLEQYF.

This chain uses TRBV7-2 with TRBJ2-7, with 9 bases fitting TRBD2. The CDR3 spans 19 residues. Germline V CDR1 and CDR2: SGHTA, FQGNSA. V was pared by 5 bases and J by 2 bases, with 19 bases of the junction left unmatched. CDR3 region: CASSLVPPGLAGPTYEQYF. The CDR3 DNA reads TGTGCCAGCAGCCTAGTCCCCCCTGGGCTAGCGGGACCCACCTACGAGCAGTACTTC.

The chain joins TRBV5-1 to TRBJ2-7; D is possibly TRBD1 (5 bases). Between the trimmed V and J ends, which lost 2 bases and 6 bases, there was a span of 15 bases. The germline CDR1 and CDR2 sequences are SGHRS and YFSETQ. This CDR3 region has 14 residues. The CDR3 DNA reads as TGCGCCAGCAGCTTAGGCACAGGTCCCCTCGAGCAGTACTTC. Amino acids: CASSLGTGPLEQYF.

This rearrangement joins TRBV4-1 to TRBJ1-2, with D uncertain. V lost 1 base and J 6 bases, leaving 15 bases between the germline ends. The CDR3 runs to 15 residues. CDR1 and CDR2 (germline): MGHRA, YSYEKL. CDR3 loop: CASSQGWEAKDGYTF. In nucleotides, the CDR3 is TGCGCCAGCAGCCAAGGTTGGGAGGCAAAGGATGGCTACACCTTC.

The V call is TRBV30, the J call TRBJ2-3, with 8 bases fitting TRBD2. From germline, CDR1 is GTSNPN and CDR2 SVGIG (reference sequence). This CDR3 contains 14 residues. V was clipped by 1 base and J by 4 bases; unmatched bases: 4. The CDR3 sequence: CAWSGLAGPDTQYF. The CDR3, as DNA: TGTGCCTGGAGTGGGCTAGCGGGTCCAGATACGCAGTATTTT.

This chain uses TRBV27 with TRBJ1-1; 8 positions agree with TRBD1. Germline CDR1 reads MNHEY; CDR2 reads SMNVEV (reference sequence). This CDR3 comprises 14 residues. After removal of 0 bases from V and 6 bases from J, the junction contained 3 bases not matched to a gene. DNA for the CDR3: TGTGCCAGCAGTTTATCGACAGGGGCGGCTGAAGCTTTCTTT. It yields the protein CASSLSTGAAEAFF.

CDR3 in amino acids: CASSLGTANCEAFF. The CDR3 nucleotides read TGTGCCAGTAGTTTAGGCACAGCTAACTGTGAAGCTTTCTTT. This chain uses TRBV19 with TRBJ1-1; D gene ambiguous. Germline lookup yields CDR1 LNHDA and CDR2 SQIVND (reference sequence). Trimming left V 5 bases short and J 7 bases short, with 17 bases between. The CDR3 is 14 residues long.

The chain employs TRBV28 and TRBJ2-1; 14 bases match TRBD2. Per germline, CDR1 MDHEN and CDR2 SYDVKM. This CDR3 region has 20 residues. V lost 1 base to trimming and J lost 9 bases; unmatched junction nucleotides: 17. CDR3 DNA: TGTGCCAGCAGTTTATTATCATGGGGGGAGGGACTAGCGGGAGAAGGTGAGCAGTTCTTC. Translating it yields CASSLLSWGEGLAGEGEQFF. Looking up the rest from reference TRBV28 and TRBJ2-1 gives the full variable domain: DVKVTQSSRYLVKRTGEKVFLECVQDMDHENMFWYRQDPGLGLRLIYFSYDVKMKEKGDIPEGYSVSREKKERFSLILESASTNQTSMYLCASSLLSWGEGLAGEGEQFFGPGTRLTVL.

CDR3 bases: TGTGCCAGCAGCCAAGATCCGAGCGGGGACTCTGGGGAGCAGTACTTC. It encodes CASSQDPSGDSGEQYF. This rearrangement joins TRBV4-2 to TRBJ2-7; 7 nucleotides match TRBD2. The germline V gene has CDR1 LGHNA and CDR2 YNFKEQ. Unmatched junction bases numbered 12, after V lost 0 bases and J lost 7 bases. The CDR3 sequence is 16 residues long.

This chain links TRBV11-1 with TRBJ2-6, with D perhaps TRBD1 (5 bases). The germline V gene encodes CDR1 SGHAT and CDR2 FQDESV (reference sequence). The CDR3 has 16 amino acids. Trimming left V 5 bases short and J 3 bases short, with 14 bases between. CDR3 region: CASSRTTGHGANVLTF. As DNA, the CDR3 is TGTGCCAGCAGCCGGACAACCGGTCATGGGGCCAACGTCCTGACTTTC.